The sequence of this T cell receptor (beta chain) was determined in a study of T cell clonotyping in hematopoietic cell transplantation. Overall study: Cytoreduction preceded collection of pretransplant recipient samples.

Study-level results: At the given depth, recipient repertoires were over 95% de novo clonotypes.

Sample time point: recipient sample about 28 days before transplant, after cytoreduction. Concerning this clone itself: Antigen unknown.

Repertoires were generated with immunoSEQ multiplex PCR, while TCRdb's copy carries only in-frame clones and drops some. The data show about 29,000 clones, 65% to 80% seen once. CDR1 and CDR2 (germline): LNHDA, SQIVND (reference sequence). Trimming left V 0 bases short and J 0 bases short, with 6 bases between. The CDR3 length is 15 residues. The sample was peripheral blood mononuclear cells, taken before stem cell transplant. This TCR was sampled from a woman in her twenties or thirties with chronic myeloid leukemia. Some clones in this sample may be carry-over from other donors' samples. The chain links TRBV19 to TRBJ1-5; D gene unclear. The CDR3 DNA sequence: TGTGCCAGTAGTATAGAACAGCTTAGCAATCAGCCCCAGCATTTT. This gives the protein CASSIEQLSNQPQHF.